Below are 32 T cell receptor beta chains sequenced from a single sample in a study of T cell changes during pregnancy in multiple sclerosis. Some clones are missing from TCRdb's copy, which holds only in-frame ones; the method was immunoSEQ multiplex PCR. The sample lists about 30,000 clones; about 92% were seen once. This sample comprised CD4+ T cells from peripheral blood mononuclear cells, obtained after pregnancy. The receptors derive from a female donor with multiple sclerosis, enrolled in a pregnancy study.

This CDR3 is CASSLSTGKYGYTF. The CDR3 DNA reads TGTGCCAGCAGTTTATCGACGGGGAAGTATGGCTACACCTTC. The chain is built from TRBV2 and TRBJ1-2; D is unclear. Germline CDR1 is SNHLY and CDR2 is FYNNEI. There are 14 residues in the CDR3. Trimming cost V 5 bases and J 5 bases, with 15 bases left between them. The complete variable domain, with remaining parts taken from reference TRBV2 and TRBJ1-2, reads EPEVTQTPSHQVTQMGQEVILRCVPISNHLYFYWYRQILGQKVEFLVSFYNNEISEKSEIFDDQFSVERPDGSNFTLKIRSTKLEDSAMYFCASSLSTGKYGYTFGSGTRLTVV.

The CDR3 region is CASSVSVSGGRGTEAFF. CDR3 sequence (DNA): TGTGCCAGCAGCGTTTCAGTAAGTGGGGGCAGGGGAACTGAAGCTTTCTTT. V is TRBV9 and J is TRBJ1-1, with D possibly being TRBD1 (6 bases). CDR1 and CDR2 (germline): SGDLS, YYNGEE. Deletions cut 2 bases from V and 5 bases from J, with 22 bases between. The CDR3 totals 17 residues.

The chain recombines TRBV30 with TRBJ2-2, with D hard to call. The CDR3 has 13 amino acids. Trimming stripped 8 bases from V and 6 bases from J, with 16 bases between. Germline loops: CDR1 GTSNPN, CDR2 SVGIG (reference sequence). As DNA, the CDR3 is TGTGCCCATCCTGCACGGGTCTCCGGGGAGCTGTTTTTT. This encodes CAHPARVSGELFF.

The gene calls are TRBV5-8 and TRBJ2-1; weak D call: TRBD1 (9 bases). From germline, CDR1 is SGHTS and CDR2 YDEGEE. The length of the CDR3 is 17 residues. V dropped 4 bases and J dropped 6 bases, with 23 bases sitting between them. Here the CDR3 reads CASSAREGQGIVNEQFF. The CDR3 region has the DNA TGTGCCAGCAGCGCTCGGGAGGGACAGGGAATCGTCAATGAGCAGTTCTTC.

The rearrangement joins TRBV7-9 to TRBJ2-7; 10 bases agree with TRBD1. The CDR3 is 17 amino acids. The J segment lost 9 bases and the V segment lost 4 bases, leaving 18 bases of the junction unmatched. Germline V gene sequence: CDR1 SEHNR, CDR2 FQNEAQ (reference sequence). The CDR3 nucleotides are TGTGCCAGCAGCTCCGGGACAGGGGTGTTTAGCGTCTTCGGGCAGTACTTC. As protein: CASSSGTGVFSVFGQYF.

This chain links TRBV7-9 with TRBJ1-2, with TRBD1 matching over 7 bases. V gave up 5 bases and J gave up 10 bases; unmatched junction bases: 13. Germline V gene lookup returns CDR1 SEHNR and CDR2 FQNEAQ (reference sequence). The CDR3 loop spans 14 amino acids. The CDR3 DNA reads as TGTGCCAGCAGCCCGGGAGGGGGACAGACCGTCTACACCTTC. Its protein is CASSPGGGQTVYTF.

The rearrangement links TRBV29-1 to TRBJ2-2, with no clear D. CDR1 and CDR2 (germline): SQVTM, ANQGSEA. The V end lost 2 bases, the J end lost 3 bases, and 4 bases lay between the germline ends. This CDR3 has 12 amino acids. CDR3 nucleotides: TGCAGCGTTGAAACGGACACCGGGGAGCTGTTTTTT. Its translation: CSVETDTGELFF.

This clone was recorded only once. The genes are TRBV4-3 and TRBJ1-4; D perhaps matches TRBD1 (6 bases). Trimming took 1 base from V and 4 from J, leaving 13 bases between them. Germline loops: CDR1 LGHNA, CDR2 YSLEER. The CDR3 covers 16 residues. The CDR3 coding sequence is TGCGCCAGCAGCCAAGTGGGGGCGGGAGATAATGAAAAACTGTTTTTT. Encoded protein: CASSQVGAGDNEKLFF.

V and J are TRBV14 and TRBJ2-5; possibly TRBD1 for D (5 bases). Germline loops: CDR1 SGHDN, CDR2 FVKESK. This CDR3 contains 15 residues. Deletions cut 0 bases from V and 3 bases from J, with 11 bases between. The CDR3 DNA reads TGTGCCAGCAGCCAAGATTTTAGGGGTAAAGAGACCCAGTACTTC. Protein: CASSQDFRGKETQYF.

The sample holds a few counts of this clone. V and J are TRBV11-2 and TRBJ1-2, with 7 bases matching TRBD1. After removal of 3 bases from V and 7 bases from J, the junction contained 8 bases not matched to a gene. CDR3 size: 14 residues. Germline V gene data show CDR1 as SGHAT and CDR2 as FQNNGV. Here the CDR3 DNA reads TGTGCCAGCAGCTTCTTAGGGGGCGAGGTTGGCTACACCTTC. Amino acid sequence: CASSFLGGEVGYTF.

V is TRBV6-1 and J is TRBJ1-5; possible D gene TRBD1, 5 bases. V was pared by 9 bases and J by 1 base, with 16 bases between. There are 15 residues in the CDR3. Germline V gives CDR1 MNHNS, CDR2 SASEGT. CDR3 coding DNA: TGTGCCAGTCTCGTTGGGGACTGGAGCAATCAGCCCCAGCATTTT. Its protein is CASLVGDWSNQPQHF.

The chain couples TRBV5-1 to TRBJ2-1, with D hard to call. The CDR3 is made up of 15 amino acids. The germline V gene has CDR1 SGHRS and CDR2 YFSETQ. V was clipped by 0 bases and J by 8 bases, with 15 bases between them. CDR3 in DNA: TGCGCCAGCAGCTTGGCCGGGTCCTTTTCGGATGAGCAGTTCTTC. It is translated as CASSLAGSFSDEQFF.

The V and J genes are TRBV10-2 and TRBJ2-1, with 14 bases that match TRBD2. The CDR3 spans 15 residues. In germline, CDR1 is WSHSY, CDR2 SAAADI. Losses at the gene ends were 6 bases for V and 7 bases for J; bases not matched to a gene: 5. CDR3 region: CASRPGLAGANEQFF. CDR3 DNA: TGCGCCAGCAGACCGGGACTAGCGGGAGCTAATGAGCAGTTCTTC.

The V and J genes are TRBV27 and TRBJ2-1; 12 bases align to TRBD2. The ends lost 6 bases at V and 4 bases at J; junction bases unmatched: 4. CDR1 is MNHEY and CDR2 is SMNVEV in the germline V gene (reference sequence). This CDR3 contains 15 residues. The CDR3 bases are TGTGCCAGCAGCGCTAGCGGGAGGGATTACAATGAGCAGTTCTTC. Encoded protein: CASSASGRDYNEQFF.

The rearrangement links TRBV6-5 to TRBJ1-2, with a possible D match to TRBD1 (6 bases). This CDR3 is built from 15 residues. Germline CDR1 is MNHEY and CDR2 is SVGAGI. V lost 5 bases, J lost 2 bases, and 15 bases lay in between. CDR3 coding DNA: TGTGCCAGCAGTCCCGGACAGCCTAACAACTATGGCTACACCTTC. It encodes CASSPGQPNNYGYTF.

This sequence joins TRBV28 and TRBJ2-1, with TRBD2 matching 15 bases. There are 14 residues in the CDR3. Germline V gives CDR1 MDHEN, CDR2 SYDVKM. V dropped 6 bases and J dropped 14; count of bases not matched to a gene: 8. The CDR3 sequence: CASSQGLAGGREFF. Written as DNA, the CDR3 is TGTGCCAGCAGCCAAGGACTAGCGGGAGGGCGGGAGTTCTTC.

The V call is TRBV6-5, the J call TRBJ2-2, with 7 bases identical to TRBD2. V lost 7 bases to trimming and J lost 7 bases; unmatched junction nucleotides: 6. This CDR3 contains 13 residues. CDR1 and CDR2 from the germline V gene are MNHEY and SVGAGI. The CDR3 reads CASMTRDYGELFF. CDR3 sequence (DNA): TGTGCCAGCATGACCAGGGACTACGGGGAGCTGTTTTTT.

The V gene is TRBV11-3, the J gene TRBJ2-1, with 11 bases that match TRBD1. The CDR3 covers 16 residues. The germline V gene encodes CDR1 SGHNT and CDR2 YENEEA. The junction had 8 bases not matched to a gene; V was cut back by 3 bases and J by 7 bases. CDR3 nucleotides: TGTGCCAGCAGCTTCGCTGGGACAGGGGGAGGGAATGAGCAGTTCTTC. This codes for CASSFAGTGGGNEQFF.

This rearrangement joins TRBV28 to TRBJ2-7; 10 positions match TRBD2. Looked up from germline, CDR1 is MDHEN and CDR2 is SYDVKM. The CDR3 is 15 residues long. With V trimmed by 5 bases and J by 1 base, 5 bases remained unmatched. CDR3 nucleotide sequence: TGTGCCAGCAGTCCCCAGACTAGCGGGTCCTACGAGCAGTACTTC. Protein product: CASSPQTSGSYEQYF.

This clone appeared once. The chain links TRBV7-9 to TRBJ2-3; the match to TRBD2 covers 8 bases. J lost 4 bases, V lost 3 bases, and 6 bases had no gene match. Germline CDR1 SEHNR, CDR2 FQNEAQ (reference sequence). CDR3 length: 15 amino acids. The CDR3 loop is CASSFRGLGADTQYF. DNA of the CDR3: TGTGCCAGCAGCTTTCGGGGACTAGGGGCAGATACGCAGTATTTT.

The chain is built from TRBV30 and TRBJ2-7, with D perhaps TRBD2 (6 bases). Germline CDR1 is GTSNPN and CDR2 is SVGIG (reference sequence). The V end lost 1 base, the J end lost 5 bases, and 15 bases lay between the germline ends. The CDR3 has 14 amino acids. The chain's CDR3 is CAWSEGLSNHEQYF. CDR3 nucleotides: TGTGCCTGGAGTGAGGGACTCTCCAACCACGAGCAGTACTTC.

The chain recombines TRBV5-4 with TRBJ1-5; the D is unclear. The ends were cut back, 2 bases at V and 2 bases at J, with 11 bases in the middle. Germline CDR1 and CDR2: SGHNT and YYREEE (reference sequence). CDR3 length equals 15 residues. CDR3 nucleotide sequence: TGTGCCAGCAGCTTCGAGGGTATAGGCAATCAGCCCCAGCATTTT. It is translated as CASSFEGIGNQPQHF.

CDR3 in amino acids: CAWSGQGGQTQYF. CDR3 nucleotide sequence: TGTGCCTGGAGTGGGCAGGGGGGACAGACCCAGTACTTC. The chain employs TRBV30 and TRBJ2-5, with a weak D call TRBD1 (7 bases). This CDR3 is 13 amino acids long. Germline values: CDR1 GTSNPN, CDR2 SVGIG (reference sequence). V was trimmed by 1 base and J by 6 bases, leaving 12 bases between them.

The chain uses TRBV19 and TRBJ2-4; 7 bases are a match to TRBD1. In germline, CDR1 is LNHDA, CDR2 SQIVND (reference sequence). Germline trimming cut 0 bases from V and 8 bases from J; bases unmatched to any gene: 4. This CDR3 is 14 amino acids long. The CDR3 DNA reads as TGTGCCAGTAGTATAGAGCGGCAGGGGGACATTCAGTACTTC. Protein: CASSIERQGDIQYF.

The chain carries TRBV10-3 and TRBJ2-2; D is uncertain. Germline V lookup: CDR1 ENHRY, CDR2 SYGVKD. The CDR3 contains 15 residues. Trimming removed 4 bases at V and 1 base at J, with 10 bases between. The CDR3 protein is CAISVSDMNTGELFF. DNA of the CDR3: TGTGCCATCAGTGTTTCCGACATGAACACCGGGGAGCTGTTTTTT.

The chain carries TRBV4-3 and TRBJ2-7, with 7 bases matching TRBD1. The CDR3 extends over 17 amino acids. With V trimmed by 1 base and J by 3 bases, 12 bases remained unmatched. Germline lookup yields CDR1 LGHNA and CDR2 YSLEER. CDR3: CASSQGGGRGKLYEQYF. In nucleotides, the CDR3 is TGCGCCAGCAGCCAAGGTGGCGGCAGGGGGAAACTCTACGAGCAGTACTTC.

The chain recombines TRBV9 with TRBJ2-5; 7 bases fit TRBD1. Germline V CDR1 and CDR2: SGDLS, YYNGEE. V gave up 0 bases and J gave up 5 bases; unmatched junction bases: 4. The CDR3 is 14 amino acids. DNA of the CDR3: TGTGCCAGCAGCGTAGGGGGGACAGAGGAGACCCAGTACTTC. It translates to CASSVGGTEETQYF.

The J gene is TRBJ1-1, the V gene TRBV7-2; TRBD1 might be the D (5 bases). V lost 5 bases, J lost 8 bases, and 15 bases lay in between. This CDR3 is 13 amino acids long. Per the germline V gene, CDR1 is SGHTA and CDR2 is FQGNSA. The CDR3 coding sequence is TGTGCCAGCAGCCCCCGGACACCAGGGGAAGCTTTCTTT. Its protein is CASSPRTPGEAFF.

The chain employs TRBV18 and TRBJ2-5, with a possible D match to TRBD2 (6 bases). Trimming removed 6 bases at V and 6 bases at J, with 26 bases between. The CDR3 runs to 17 residues. Per the germline V gene, CDR1 is KGHSH and CDR2 is LQKENI. CDR3 sequence (DNA): TGTGCCAGCTCCCCCCCTGGAGGGCCCCAAATCTTGAAGACCCAGTACTTC. Protein sequence: CASSPPGGPQILKTQYF.

The genes are TRBV29-1 and TRBJ1-1; TRBD1 might be the D (5 bases). Trimming took off 3 bases at V and 4 bases at J, with 6 bases between the two ends. The CDR3 spans 11 residues. Germline V gene sequence: CDR1 SQVTM, CDR2 ANQGSEA. The CDR3 sequence is CSVDRATEAFF. In DNA form, the CDR3 reads TGCAGCGTTGACAGGGCCACTGAAGCTTTCTTT.

The chain couples TRBV2 to TRBJ1-1, with D possibly TRBD1 on 6 matching bases. With 4 bases removed from V and 0 bases from J, the gap between germline ends came to 12 bases. The CDR3 length is 15 residues. Germline CDR1 and CDR2: SNHLY and FYNNEI. This CDR3 is CASSAERGLNTEAFF. In DNA, the CDR3 is TGTGCCAGCAGTGCAGAGCGGGGGCTGAACACTGAAGCTTTCTTT. The full variable domain, completed using reference TRBV2 and TRBJ1-1, is EPEVTQTPSHQVTQMGQEVILRCVPISNHLYFYWYRQILGQKVEFLVSFYNNEISEKSEIFDDQFSVERPDGSNFTLKIRSTKLEDSAMYFCASSAERGLNTEAFFGQGTRLTVV.

This clone was seen just once. The chain uses TRBV5-6 and TRBJ1-2; 8 nucleotides agree with TRBD1. Germline loops: CDR1 SGHDT, CDR2 YYEEEE. This CDR3 comprises 14 residues. The V gene end was trimmed by 4 bases and the J gene end by 4 bases; junction bases not matched to a gene: 6. CDR3 coding DNA: TGTGCCAGCAGCCCCAATCAGGGGGCCTATGGCTACACCTTC. It yields the protein CASSPNQGAYGYTF. The full variable domain, with the rest looked up from reference TRBV5-6 and TRBJ1-2, is DAGVTQSPTHLIKTRGQQVTLRCSPKSGHDTVSWYQQALGQGPQFIFQYYEEEERQRGNFPDRFSGHQFPNYSSELNVNALLLGDSALYLCASSPNQGAYGYTFGSGTRLTVV.